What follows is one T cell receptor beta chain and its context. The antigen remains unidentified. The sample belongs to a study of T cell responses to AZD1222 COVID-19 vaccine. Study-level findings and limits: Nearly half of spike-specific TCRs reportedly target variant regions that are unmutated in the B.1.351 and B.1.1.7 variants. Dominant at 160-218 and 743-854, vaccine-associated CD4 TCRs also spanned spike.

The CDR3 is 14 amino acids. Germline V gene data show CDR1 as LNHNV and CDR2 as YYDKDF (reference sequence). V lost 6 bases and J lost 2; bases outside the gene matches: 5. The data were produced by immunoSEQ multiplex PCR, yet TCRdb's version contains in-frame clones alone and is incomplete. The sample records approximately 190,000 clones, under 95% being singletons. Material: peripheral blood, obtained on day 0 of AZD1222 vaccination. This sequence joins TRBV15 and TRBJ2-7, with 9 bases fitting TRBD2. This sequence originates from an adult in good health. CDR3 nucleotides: TGTGCCACCAGTATCGGCGGGGGGGCCTACGAGCAGTACTTC. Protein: CATSIGGGAYEQYF.